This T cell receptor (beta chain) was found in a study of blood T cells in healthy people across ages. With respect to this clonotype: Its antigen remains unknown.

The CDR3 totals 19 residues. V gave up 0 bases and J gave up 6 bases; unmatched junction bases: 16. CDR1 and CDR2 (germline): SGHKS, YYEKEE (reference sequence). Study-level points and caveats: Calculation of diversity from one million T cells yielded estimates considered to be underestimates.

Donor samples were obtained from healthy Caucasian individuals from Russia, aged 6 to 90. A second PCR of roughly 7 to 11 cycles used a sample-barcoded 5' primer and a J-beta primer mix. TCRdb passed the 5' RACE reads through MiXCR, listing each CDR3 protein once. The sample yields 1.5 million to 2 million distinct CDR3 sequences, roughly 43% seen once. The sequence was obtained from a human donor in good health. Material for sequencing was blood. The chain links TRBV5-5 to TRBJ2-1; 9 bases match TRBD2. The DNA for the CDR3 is TGTGCCAGCAGCTTGGCCCCTCGTGGCGGGGGGGTTGCGGTCAATGAGCAGTTCTTC. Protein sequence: CASSLAPRGGGVAVNEQFF.